This entry lists 26 T cell receptor beta chains sequenced from one sample in a study of blood T cell repertoires in COVID-19. Using immunoSEQ multiplex PCR, the repertoire was profiled, and TCRdb retains in-frame clones only, with some absent. This table holds over 95,000 clones, 80% to 90% found once. Input material: peripheral blood. These receptors all come from a human donor in a cohort sampled during active COVID-19.

The chain links TRBV7-3 to TRBJ2-5; no clear D gene. V lost 2 bases and J 5 bases, leaving 9 bases between the germline ends. Germline V gene data show CDR1 as SGHTA and CDR2 as FQGTGA. This CDR3 has 13 residues. DNA of the CDR3: TGTGCCAGCAGCTTATCTCATCGGGAGACCCAGTACTTC. This encodes CASSLSHRETQYF.

This sequence joins TRBV2 and TRBJ1-2; TRBD1 agrees at 9 bases. This CDR3 comprises 14 residues. Germline CDR1 and CDR2: SNHLY and FYNNEI. V shed 4 bases, J shed 4 bases, and the junction held 4 bases outside the gene matches. CDR3 loop: CASSAEGQGYGYTF. CDR3 nucleotide sequence: TGTGCCAGCAGTGCGGAGGGACAGGGCTATGGCTACACCTTC. Together with reference TRBV2 and TRBJ1-2, the CDR3 gives the full variable domain: EPEVTQTPSHQVTQMGQEVILRCVPISNHLYFYWYRQILGQKVEFLVSFYNNEISEKSEIFDDQFSVERPDGSNFTLKIRSTKLEDSAMYFCASSAEGQGYGYTFGSGTRLTVV.

This chain connects TRBV5-1 to TRBJ1-2, with unresolved D. The CDR3 is 16 amino acids. Germline loops: CDR1 SGHRS, CDR2 YFSETQ. V lost 1 base and J lost 2, with 15 bases in between. In DNA form, the CDR3 reads TGCGCCAGCAGCTTGATGTCACTTCGGGAGAACTATGGCTACACCTTC. It codes for CASSLMSLRENYGYTF. Filled out from reference TRBV5-1 and TRBJ1-2, the complete variable domain reads KAGVTQTPRYLIKTRGQQVTLSCSPISGHRSVSWYQQTPGQGLQFLFEYFSETQRNKGNFPGRFSGRQFSNSRSEMNVSTLELGDSALYLCASSLMSLRENYGYTFGSGTRLTVV.

The chain employs TRBV12-5 and TRBJ2-7; 8 nucleotides match TRBD2. This CDR3 is built from 14 residues. Trimming at V came to 6 bases and at J to 0 bases, leaving 4 bases not matched to a gene. In germline, CDR1 is LGHNT, CDR2 FRNRAP. CDR3 sequence: CASGKAGASYEQYF. In DNA form, the CDR3 reads TGTGCTAGTGGAAAAGCGGGGGCCTCCTACGAGCAGTACTTC.

The CDR3 loop reads CASRAGGITEAFF. In DNA form, the CDR3 reads TGTGCCAGCCGTGCGGGGGGTATCACTGAAGCTTTCTTT. The rearrangement uses TRBV25-1 and TRBJ1-1, with D tentatively TRBD1 (5 bases). CDR1 is MGHDK, CDR2 SYGVNS, per germline. The CDR3 sequence is 13 residues long. Trimming removed 8 bases from V and 4 bases from J, with 14 bases in between.

The chain employs TRBV27 and TRBJ2-2; 7 positions match TRBD1. CDR3 length: 15 residues. Unmatched junction bases numbered 9, after V lost 7 bases and J lost 4 bases. CDR1 and CDR2 (germline): MNHEY, SMNVEV (reference sequence). The DNA for the CDR3 is TGTGCCAGCAACCCCGAGGGACAGCGCACCGGGGAGCTGTTTTTT. It yields the protein CASNPEGQRTGELFF.

The chain is built from TRBV7-8 and TRBJ1-4; D may be TRBD1 (5 bases). Trimming shortened V by 6 bases and J by 3 bases, and 11 bases separated the two germline ends. In germline, CDR1 is SGHVS, CDR2 FQNEAQ. CDR3 length equals 14 residues. In DNA form, the CDR3 reads TGTGCCAGCAGTTCGGACACGGCTAATGAAAAACTGTTTTTT. Its protein is CASSSDTANEKLFF.

J is TRBJ1-2 and V is TRBV19; D unresolved. This CDR3 comprises 10 residues. With 9 bases removed from V and 8 bases from J, the gap between germline ends came to 10 bases. The germline gives CDR1 LNHDA, CDR2 SQIVND (reference sequence). CDR3 loop: CARVPRGYTF. The CDR3 DNA reads TGTGCCAGAGTCCCTAGGGGCTACACCTTC.

This clone was observed a handful of times. The chain links TRBV5-1 to TRBJ2-7; 10 bases are shared with TRBD1. Germline CDR1 SGHRS, CDR2 YFSETQ. V lost 0 bases and J lost 0; bases outside the gene matches: 3. The CDR3 has 16 amino acids. The CDR3 bases are TGCGCCAGCAGCTTGGAGGGACAGGGGATCTCCTACGAGCAGTACTTC. Translating gives CASSLEGQGISYEQYF.

V usage is TRBV4-1 and J usage is TRBJ2-7; TRBD2 agrees at 9 bases. Germline V lookup: CDR1 MGHRA, CDR2 YSYEKL. V shed 6 bases and J 2 bases; nucleotides not matched to a gene: 5. This CDR3 has 14 residues. The CDR3 DNA sequence: TGCGCCAGCAGTCCCGGGACTAGCCCCTACGAGCAGTACTTC. Translating it yields CASSPGTSPYEQYF.

The chain recombines TRBV5-4 with TRBJ2-3; 10 bases are shared with TRBD2. Germline V gives CDR1 SGHNT, CDR2 YYREEE (reference sequence). There are 17 residues in the CDR3. V gave up 1 base and J gave up 5 bases; unmatched junction bases: 10. The CDR3 loop is CASSLPRGGLAKDTQYF. CDR3 coding DNA: TGTGCCAGCAGCTTGCCCCGAGGGGGACTAGCGAAAGATACGCAGTATTTT.

The chain joins TRBV5-8 to TRBJ2-7, with 14 positions matching TRBD2. Looked up from germline, CDR1 is SGHTS and CDR2 is YDEGEE. This CDR3 region has 17 residues. The J segment lost 1 base and the V segment lost 4 bases, leaving 7 bases of the junction unmatched. The CDR3 DNA is TGTGCCAGCAGCACCGGGACTAGCGGGAGTAGGTCCTACGAGCAGTACTTC. Encoded protein: CASSTGTSGSRSYEQYF.

The chain recombines TRBV19 with TRBJ2-7, with unresolved D. The CDR3 loop spans 13 amino acids. V shed 6 bases and J shed 5 bases, with 14 bases lying between them. Germline CDR1 LNHDA, CDR2 SQIVND (reference sequence). In nucleotides, the CDR3 is TGTGCCAGTAGAGCCCTAGACGGCGACGAGCAGTACTTC. It encodes CASRALDGDEQYF.

V gene TRBV27 combines with J gene TRBJ1-1; D not resolved. Germline loops: CDR1 MNHEY, CDR2 SMNVEV (reference sequence). The CDR3 runs to 13 residues. V lost 0 bases and J lost 4, with 6 bases in between. The CDR3 loop is CASSLSAVTEAFF. In DNA, the CDR3 is TGTGCCAGCAGTTTATCAGCGGTCACTGAAGCTTTCTTT.

This chain links TRBV5-1 with TRBJ2-5; 10 bases map to TRBD2. Losses at the gene ends were 5 bases for V and 5 bases for J; bases not matched to a gene: 3. The germline V gene encodes CDR1 SGHRS and CDR2 YFSETQ. CDR3 size: 13 residues. The CDR3 reads CASRSGGAETQYF. The CDR3 nucleotides are TGCGCCAGCAGGAGCGGGGGGGCGGAGACCCAGTACTTC.

The CDR3 DNA sequence: TGTGCCAGCAGCTTAGTAGGACTAGCCGGCGAGCAGTACTTC. This sequence encodes CASSLVGLAGEQYF. This sequence joins TRBV11-2 and TRBJ2-7; 8 bases fit TRBD2. CDR3 length: 14 residues. CDR1 is SGHAT and CDR2 is FQNNGV in the germline V gene. V lost 1 base to trimming and J lost 6 bases; unmatched junction nucleotides: 5.

This chain connects TRBV18 to TRBJ1-5; 11 bases are a match to TRBD1. Trimming at V came to 3 bases and at J to 6 bases, leaving 4 bases not matched to a gene. The CDR3 totals 15 residues. The germline CDR1 and CDR2 sequences are KGHSH and LQKENI. DNA of the CDR3: TGTGCCAGCTCACCCGGGACAGGGGGGGGTCAGCCCCAGCATTTT. Its translation is CASSPGTGGGQPQHF.

The chain links TRBV30 to TRBJ1-1, with 8 bases identical to TRBD1. Germline V CDR1 and CDR2: GTSNPN, SVGIG (reference sequence). The CDR3 is made up of 15 amino acids. V was pared by 0 bases and J by 1 base, with 4 bases of the junction left unmatched. CDR3 sequence reads: CAWSVQGVGNTEAFF. CDR3 nucleotide sequence: TGTGCCTGGAGTGTACAGGGGGTCGGGAACACTGAAGCTTTCTTT.

This chain links TRBV6-5 with TRBJ2-7, with 10 nucleotides matching TRBD1. The CDR3 consists of 15 residues. CDR1 and CDR2 from the germline V gene are MNHEY and SVGAGI. The J segment lost 2 bases and the V segment lost 3 bases, leaving 4 bases of the junction unmatched. The CDR3 reads CASSYGDRGTYEQYF. The DNA of the CDR3 is TGTGCCAGCAGTTATGGGGACAGGGGAACCTACGAGCAGTACTTC.

This chain links TRBV7-2 with TRBJ1-1, with 7 bases lining up with TRBD1. J gave up 0 bases and V 5 bases, and 3 bases lay outside the gene matches. This CDR3 has 14 residues. Germline values: CDR1 SGHTA, CDR2 FQGNSA. The CDR3 sequence: CASSPGQLNTEAFF. For the CDR3, the DNA is TGTGCCAGCAGCCCGGGACAGCTGAACACTGAAGCTTTCTTT.

The chain employs TRBV4-2 and TRBJ2-1; 11 nucleotides align to TRBD2. Germline loops: CDR1 LGHNA, CDR2 YNFKEQ. J lost 7 bases, V lost 1 base, and 15 bases had no gene match. The CDR3 covers 19 residues. The CDR3 bases are TGTGCCAGCAGCCAAGTCCGGTCGTCGACTAGCGGGATATCTAATGAGCAGTTCTTC. Translating gives CASSQVRSSTSGISNEQFF.

The chain carries TRBV10-2 and TRBJ2-5, with TRBD2 identical over 10 bases. With V trimmed by 7 bases and J by 5 bases, 7 bases remained unmatched. The germline CDR1 and CDR2 sequences are WSHSY and SAAADI. The CDR3 totals 14 residues. CDR3 in amino acids: CASTPAGGVETQYF. CDR3 coding DNA: TGCGCCAGCACTCCAGCGGGGGGGGTGGAGACCCAGTACTTC.

The V and J genes are TRBV5-8 and TRBJ2-7, with D tentatively TRBD1 (5 bases). V lost 4 bases and J 3 bases, leaving 17 bases between the germline ends. Germline V lookup: CDR1 SGHTS, CDR2 YDEGEE. The CDR3 has 15 residues. This CDR3 reads CASSPWTLRSYEQYF. DNA for the CDR3: TGTGCCAGCAGCCCATGGACATTAAGAAGCTACGAGCAGTACTTC. The variable domain in full, completed from reference TRBV5-8 and TRBJ2-7, reads EAGVTQSPTHLIKTRGQQATLRCSPISGHTSVYWYQQALGLGLQFLLWYDEGEERNRGNFPPRFSGRQFPNYSSELNVNALELEDSALYLCASSPWTLRSYEQYFGPGTRLTVT.

The J gene is TRBJ2-3, the V gene TRBV19; 8 bases are a match to TRBD2. Trimming took 1 base from V and 1 from J; bases not matched to a gene: 7. The germline V gene has CDR1 LNHDA and CDR2 SQIVND (reference sequence). The CDR3 has 17 residues. CDR3 sequence reads: CASSIVTGLVGTDTQYF. The DNA of the CDR3 is TGTGCCAGTAGTATAGTAACGGGACTAGTGGGCACAGATACGCAGTATTTT.

The CDR3 loop is CASSLGIDISIYNEQFF. The CDR3 bases are TGTGCCAGCAGCTTGGGCATAGATATTTCGATCTACAATGAGCAGTTCTTC. This sequence joins TRBV5-6 and TRBJ2-1; no clear D gene. This CDR3 region has 17 residues. Per the germline V gene, CDR1 is SGHDT and CDR2 is YYEEEE. V was pared by 0 bases and J by 3 bases, with 16 bases between.

V gene TRBV4-3 combines with J gene TRBJ2-1; TRBD2 might be the D (5 bases). The CDR3 is 16 residues long. Germline CDR1 LGHNA, CDR2 YSLEER. Deletions cut 0 bases from V and 5 bases from J, with 14 bases between. CDR3 in DNA: TGCGCCAGCAGCCAAGATAGAGGGCTAGTCCACAATGAGCAGTTCTTC. Translating it yields CASSQDRGLVHNEQFF.